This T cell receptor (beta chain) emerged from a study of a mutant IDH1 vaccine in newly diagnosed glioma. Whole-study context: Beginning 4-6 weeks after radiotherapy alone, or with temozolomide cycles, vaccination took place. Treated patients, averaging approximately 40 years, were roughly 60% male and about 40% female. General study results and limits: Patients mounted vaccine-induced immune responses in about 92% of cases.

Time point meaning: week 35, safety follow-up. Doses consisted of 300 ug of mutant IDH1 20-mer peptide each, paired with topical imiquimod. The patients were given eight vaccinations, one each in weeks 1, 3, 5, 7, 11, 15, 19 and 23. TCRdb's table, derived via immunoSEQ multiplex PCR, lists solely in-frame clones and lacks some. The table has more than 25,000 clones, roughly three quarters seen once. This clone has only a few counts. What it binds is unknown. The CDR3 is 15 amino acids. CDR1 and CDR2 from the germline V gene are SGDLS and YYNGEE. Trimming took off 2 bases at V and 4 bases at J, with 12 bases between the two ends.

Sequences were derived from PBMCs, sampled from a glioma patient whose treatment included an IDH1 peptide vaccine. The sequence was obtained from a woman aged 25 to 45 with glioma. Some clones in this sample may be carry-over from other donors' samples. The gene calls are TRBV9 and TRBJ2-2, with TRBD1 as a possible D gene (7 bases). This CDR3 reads CASSVTGEATGELFF. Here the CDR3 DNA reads TGTGCCAGCAGCGTCACAGGGGAGGCCACCGGGGAGCTGTTTTTT. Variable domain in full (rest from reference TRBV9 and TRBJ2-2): DSGVTQTPKHLITATGQRVTLRCSPRSGDLSVYWYQQSLDQGLQFLIQYYNGEERAKGNILERFSAQQFPDLHSELNLSSLELGDSALYFCASSVTGEATGELFFGEGSRLTVL.